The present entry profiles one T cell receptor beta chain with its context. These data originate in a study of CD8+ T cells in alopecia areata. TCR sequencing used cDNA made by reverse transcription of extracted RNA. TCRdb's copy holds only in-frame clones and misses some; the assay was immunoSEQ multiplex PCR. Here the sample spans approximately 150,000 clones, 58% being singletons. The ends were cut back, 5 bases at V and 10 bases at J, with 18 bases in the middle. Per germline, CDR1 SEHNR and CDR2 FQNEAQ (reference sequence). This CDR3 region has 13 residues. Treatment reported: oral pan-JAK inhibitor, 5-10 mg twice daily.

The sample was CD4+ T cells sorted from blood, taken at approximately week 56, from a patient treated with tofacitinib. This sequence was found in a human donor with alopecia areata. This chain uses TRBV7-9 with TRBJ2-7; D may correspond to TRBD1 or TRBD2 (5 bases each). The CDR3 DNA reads TGTGCCAGCAGCCCAGGGACGGACACCAGACAGTACTTC. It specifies CASSPGTDTRQYF.